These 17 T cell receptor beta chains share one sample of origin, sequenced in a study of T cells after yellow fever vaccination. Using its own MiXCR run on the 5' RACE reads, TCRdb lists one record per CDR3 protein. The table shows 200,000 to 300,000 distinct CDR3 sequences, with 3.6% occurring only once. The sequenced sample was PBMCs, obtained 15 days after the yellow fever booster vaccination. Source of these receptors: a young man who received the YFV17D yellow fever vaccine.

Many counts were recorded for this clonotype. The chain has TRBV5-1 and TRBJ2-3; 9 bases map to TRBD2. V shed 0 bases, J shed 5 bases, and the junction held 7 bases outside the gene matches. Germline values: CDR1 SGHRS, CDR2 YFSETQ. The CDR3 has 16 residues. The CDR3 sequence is CASSLDSGGLGDTQYF. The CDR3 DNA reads TGCGCCAGCAGCTTGGATAGCGGGGGCCTCGGAGATACGCAGTATTTT.

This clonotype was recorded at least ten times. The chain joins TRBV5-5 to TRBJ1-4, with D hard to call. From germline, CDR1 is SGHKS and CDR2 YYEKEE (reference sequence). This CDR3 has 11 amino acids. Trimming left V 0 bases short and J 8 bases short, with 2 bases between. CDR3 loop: CASSLVEKLFF. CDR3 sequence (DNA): TGTGCCAGCAGCTTGGTCGAAAAACTGTTTTTT.

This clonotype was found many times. CDR3 residues: CASSSHTKNTGELFF. In DNA, the CDR3 is TGTGCCAGCAGCTCCCACACGAAGAACACCGGGGAGCTGTTTTTT. The rearrangement joins TRBV7-9 to TRBJ2-2; D gene uncertain. This CDR3 spans 15 amino acids. Germline V gene lookup returns CDR1 SEHNR and CDR2 FQNEAQ (reference sequence). Trimming cost V 4 bases and J 1 base, with 10 bases left between them.

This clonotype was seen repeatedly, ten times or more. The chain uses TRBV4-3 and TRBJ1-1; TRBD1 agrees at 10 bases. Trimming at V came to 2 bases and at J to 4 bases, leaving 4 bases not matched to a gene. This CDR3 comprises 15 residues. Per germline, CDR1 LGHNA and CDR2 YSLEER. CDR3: CASSQRQGAVTEAFF. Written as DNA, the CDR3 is TGCGCCAGCAGCCAACGACAGGGGGCCGTCACTGAAGCTTTCTTT.

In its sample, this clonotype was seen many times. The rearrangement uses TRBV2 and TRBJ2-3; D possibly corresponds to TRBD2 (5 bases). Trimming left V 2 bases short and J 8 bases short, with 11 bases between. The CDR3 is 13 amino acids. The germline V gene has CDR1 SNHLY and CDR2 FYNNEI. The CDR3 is CASSERIEGTQYF. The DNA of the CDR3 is TGTGCCAGCAGTGAACGAATTGAGGGTACGCAGTATTTT.

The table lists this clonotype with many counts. CDR3 bases: TGTGCCAGCAGAGGGCGGACTAGCGGGAGGAAATGTTCCCAGTACTTC. Translating it yields CASRGRTSGRKCSQYF. The chain combines TRBV12-3 or TRBV12-4 with TRBJ2-5; TRBD2 agrees at 14 bases. V shed 6 bases and J 9 bases; nucleotides not matched to a gene: 12. The CDR3 loop spans 16 amino acids.

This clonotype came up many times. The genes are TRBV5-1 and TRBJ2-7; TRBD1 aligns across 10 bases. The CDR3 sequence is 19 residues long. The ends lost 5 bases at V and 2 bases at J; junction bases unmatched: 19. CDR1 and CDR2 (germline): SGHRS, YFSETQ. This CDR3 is CASSDRTGTGVVRTYEQYV. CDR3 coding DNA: TGCGCCAGCAGTGACCGAACCGGGACAGGGGTGGTCCGGACCTACGAGCAGTACGTC.

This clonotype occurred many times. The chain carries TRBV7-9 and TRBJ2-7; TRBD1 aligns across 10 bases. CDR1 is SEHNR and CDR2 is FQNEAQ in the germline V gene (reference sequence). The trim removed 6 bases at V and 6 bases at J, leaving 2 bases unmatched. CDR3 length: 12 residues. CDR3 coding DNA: TGTGCCAGCAGAGGGACAGGGGCCGAGCAGTACGTC. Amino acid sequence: CASRGTGAEQYV.

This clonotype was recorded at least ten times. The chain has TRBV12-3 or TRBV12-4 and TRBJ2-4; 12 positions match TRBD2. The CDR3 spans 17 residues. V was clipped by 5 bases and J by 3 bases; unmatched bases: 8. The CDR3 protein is CASSTLAGGLGKNIQYF. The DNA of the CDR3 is TGTGCCAGCAGTACGCTAGCGGGGGGGCTTGGCAAAAACATTCAGTACTTC.

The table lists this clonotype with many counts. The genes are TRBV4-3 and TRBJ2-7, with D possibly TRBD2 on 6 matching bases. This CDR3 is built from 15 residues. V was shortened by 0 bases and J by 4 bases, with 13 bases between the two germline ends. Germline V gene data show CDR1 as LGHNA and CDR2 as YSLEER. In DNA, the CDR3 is TGCGCCAGCAGCCAAGATTTTGGGGACTCGTACGAGCAGTACTTC. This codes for CASSQDFGDSYEQYF.

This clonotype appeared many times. CDR3 protein: CATVAEQETQYF. CDR3 DNA: TGTGCCACTGTAGCGGAACAAGAGACCCAGTACTTC. J is TRBJ2-5 and V is TRBV2; tentatively, D is TRBD2 (6 bases). The V end lost 10 bases, the J end lost 2 bases, and 11 bases lay between the germline ends. The CDR3 is 12 residues long. Germline CDR1 reads SNHLY; CDR2 reads FYNNEI.

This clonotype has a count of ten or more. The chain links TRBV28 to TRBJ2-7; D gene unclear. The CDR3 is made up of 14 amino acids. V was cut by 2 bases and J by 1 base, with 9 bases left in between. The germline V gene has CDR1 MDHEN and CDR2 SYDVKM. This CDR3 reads CASSLTPLSYEQYV. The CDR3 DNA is TGTGCCAGCAGTTTAACCCCTCTTTCCTACGAGCAGTACGTC.

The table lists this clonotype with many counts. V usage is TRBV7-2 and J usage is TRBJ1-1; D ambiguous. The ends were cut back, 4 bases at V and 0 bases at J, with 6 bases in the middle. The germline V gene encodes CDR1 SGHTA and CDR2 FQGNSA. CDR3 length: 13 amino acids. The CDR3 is CASSWTVNTEAFF. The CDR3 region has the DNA TGTGCCAGCAGCTGGACGGTGAACACTGAAGCTTTCTTT.

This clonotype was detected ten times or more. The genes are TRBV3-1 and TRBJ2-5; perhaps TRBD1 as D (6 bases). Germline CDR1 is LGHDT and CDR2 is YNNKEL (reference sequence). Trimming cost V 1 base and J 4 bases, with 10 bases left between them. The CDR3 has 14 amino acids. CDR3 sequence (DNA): TGTGCCAGCAGCCAAGGGCGCAGGGGAGAGACCCAGTACTTC. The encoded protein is CASSQGRRGETQYF.

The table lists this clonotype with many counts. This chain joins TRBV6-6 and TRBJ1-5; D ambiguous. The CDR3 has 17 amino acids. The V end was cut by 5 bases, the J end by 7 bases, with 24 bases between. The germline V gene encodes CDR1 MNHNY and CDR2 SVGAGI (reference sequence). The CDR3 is CASSTGLAPDTGQPQHF. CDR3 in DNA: TGTGCCAGCAGTACCGGACTGGCGCCGGATACGGGGCAGCCCCAGCATTTT.

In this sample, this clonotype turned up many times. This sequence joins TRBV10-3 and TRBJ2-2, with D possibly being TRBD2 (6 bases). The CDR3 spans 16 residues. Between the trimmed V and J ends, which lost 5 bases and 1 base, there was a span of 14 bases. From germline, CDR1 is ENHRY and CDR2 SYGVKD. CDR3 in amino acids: CAISPEGTGNTGELFF. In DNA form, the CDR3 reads TGTGCCATCAGTCCGGAGGGCACAGGGAACACCGGGGAGCTGTTTTTT.

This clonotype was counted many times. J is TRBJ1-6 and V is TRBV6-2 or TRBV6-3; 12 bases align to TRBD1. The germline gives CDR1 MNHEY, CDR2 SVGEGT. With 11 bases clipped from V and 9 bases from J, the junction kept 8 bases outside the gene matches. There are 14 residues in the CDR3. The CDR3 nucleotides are TGTGCCGCACAGGGACAGGGGGCGACTTCACCCCTCCACTTT. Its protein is CAAQGQGATSPLHF.